Below, 18 T cell receptor beta chains from the same sample are listed, as sequenced in a study of T-cell reconstitution after alpha-beta-depleted transplantation in children. It was with unique molecular identifiers that the TCRbeta library was prepared. One entry per CDR3 protein results from TCRdb running MiXCR on the PCR reads. Among 200,000 to 300,000 distinct CDR3 sequences listed, 12% were seen once. The specimen comprised PBMCs from the stem cell graft donor, sampled from the stem cell graft. These receptors originate from a human donor who donated a stem cell graft to a child with acute lymphoblastic leukemia.

This clonotype was seen at least ten times. CDR3 nucleotide sequence: TGTGCCAGCAGTTCCGGGACCCGGGTGGGAAACATTCAGTACTTC. Encoded protein: CASSSGTRVGNIQYF. This chain joins TRBV28 and TRBJ2-4; D could derive from TRBD1 or TRBD2 (5 bases each). Germline V gene lookup returns CDR1 MDHEN and CDR2 SYDVKM. V was pared by 4 bases and J by 6 bases, with 16 bases between. This CDR3 has 15 amino acids.

This clonotype turned up a few times. The chain employs TRBV5-1 and TRBJ2-5; D may correspond to TRBD1 or TRBD2 (5 bases each). The CDR3 has 13 residues. Germline lookup yields CDR1 SGHRS and CDR2 YFSETQ. V was cut by 3 bases and J by 4 bases, with 10 bases left in between. The CDR3 loop reads CASSSQGRETQYF. The CDR3 DNA reads TGCGCCAGCAGCTCTCAGGGACGAGAGACCCAGTACTTC.

This clonotype was detected ten times or more. The V and J genes are TRBV7-9 and TRBJ1-3, with D uncertain. The ends were cut back, 2 bases at V and 0 bases at J, with 14 bases in the middle. Germline V CDR1 and CDR2: SEHNR, FQNEAQ (reference sequence). The CDR3 is 17 amino acids. The CDR3 sequence: CASSLRQSILSGNTIYF. The CDR3 DNA is TGTGCCAGCAGCTTAAGGCAATCTATCCTCTCTGGAAACACCATATATTTT.

This sequence joins TRBV5-4 and TRBJ2-7; 11 bases line up with TRBD1. V shed 4 bases, J shed 3 bases, and the junction held 9 bases outside the gene matches. Per the germline V gene, CDR1 is SGHNT and CDR2 is YYREEE (reference sequence). This CDR3 contains 16 residues. CDR3 region: CASSGKPGTGGYEQYF. The DNA for the CDR3 is TGTGCCAGCAGCGGAAAACCCGGGACAGGGGGCTACGAGCAGTACTTC.

This clonotype came up many times. The genes are TRBV6-4 and TRBJ2-2, with 9 positions matching TRBD2. The germline gives CDR1 MRHNA, CDR2 SNTAGT. V was clipped by 0 bases and J by 5 bases; unmatched bases: 4. The CDR3 spans 16 residues. In DNA form, the CDR3 reads TGTGCCAGCAGTGACTCAACGGCGGGGGGGACCGGGGAGCTGTTTTTT. This codes for CASSDSTAGGTGELFF.

The chain carries TRBV12-3 or TRBV12-4 and TRBJ2-2; tentative D call: TRBD2 (7 bases). Trimming removed 8 bases at V and 5 bases at J, with 18 bases between. CDR3 length: 15 residues. CDR3 nucleotide sequence: TGTGCCAGCCTATTAGGGGGGGAGGGGACCGGGGAGCTGTTTTTT. Translated: CASLLGGEGTGELFF.

At least ten counts were recorded for this clonotype. This rearrangement joins TRBV7-2 to TRBJ2-7; TRBD2 aligns across 9 bases. Germline values: CDR1 SGHTA, CDR2 FQGNSA. J lost 2 bases, V lost 3 bases, and 2 bases had no gene match. This CDR3 comprises 14 residues. CDR3 nucleotide sequence: TGTGCCAGCAGCTTTAGCGGGAGCCCCTACGAGCAGTACTTC. Its protein is CASSFSGSPYEQYF.

This clonotype was observed at least ten times. The chain employs TRBV10-3 and TRBJ2-3; 7 bases map to TRBD2. CDR3 length: 15 residues. Per germline, CDR1 ENHRY and CDR2 SYGVKD. V trimming: 5 bases; J trimming: 0 bases; junction bases outside the gene matches: 5. CDR3 region: CAISNLADSTDTQYF. The DNA of the CDR3 is TGTGCCATCAGTAATCTAGCGGATAGCACAGATACGCAGTATTTT.

This clonotype was seen repeatedly, ten times or more. The J gene is TRBJ1-5, the V gene TRBV20-1; weak D call: TRBD1 (6 bases). This CDR3 has 15 residues. In germline, CDR1 is DFQATT, CDR2 SNEGSKA (reference sequence). Trimming pared 4 bases from V and 2 bases from J, leaving 15 bases between. The CDR3 sequence is CSAISGTLGNQPQHF. CDR3 nucleotide sequence: TGCAGTGCTATCTCCGGGACACTTGGCAATCAGCCCCAGCATTTT.

By its share, this clonotype is medium-sized (0.01 to 0.1%). The chain is built from TRBV5-1 and TRBJ2-2; 8 nucleotides line up with TRBD2. The CDR3 runs to 13 residues. V trimming: 6 bases; J trimming: 4 bases; junction bases outside the gene matches: 2. The germline V gene encodes CDR1 SGHRS and CDR2 YFSETQ. The CDR3 protein is CASNSGATGELFF. As DNA, the CDR3 is TGCGCCAGCAATAGCGGGGCCACCGGGGAGCTGTTTTTT.

Ten or more counts support this clonotype. The chain has TRBV28 and TRBJ2-7, with unresolved D. This CDR3 spans 14 amino acids. V was pared by 6 bases and J by 2 bases, with 14 bases between. Germline V gene lookup returns CDR1 MDHEN and CDR2 SYDVKM. CDR3 nucleotides: TGTGCCAGCAGCTTAATAACCCAACCCTACGAGCAGTACTTC. Its translation: CASSLITQPYEQYF.

There are many counts of this clonotype. V gene TRBV28 combines with J gene TRBJ2-7; D might be TRBD2 (5 bases). V was shortened by 7 bases and J by 2 bases, with 18 bases between the two germline ends. Germline V CDR1 and CDR2: MDHEN, SYDVKM. The CDR3 totals 15 residues. CDR3 bases: TGTGCCAGCACGACTCCCGCGTCCGGGGCCTACGAGCAGTACTTC. This codes for CASTTPASGAYEQYF.

This clonotype has more than one count but fewer than ten. V is TRBV24-1 and J is TRBJ2-3, with TRBD1 as a possible D gene (5 bases). The CDR3 is made up of 13 amino acids. Germline CDR1 and CDR2: KGHDR and SFDVKD. V shed 8 bases and J shed 2 bases, with 10 bases lying between them. In DNA form, the CDR3 reads TGTGCCACCAACGGACAAGACACAGATACGCAGTATTTT. It is translated as CATNGQDTDTQYF.

Note on this clonotype: One base away lies a much larger clone, so this may be a sequencing read error. V and J are TRBV7-9 and TRBJ1-3; D is unclear. This CDR3 comprises 14 residues. Germline V gene lookup returns CDR1 SEHNR and CDR2 FQNEAQ (reference sequence). V lost 5 bases and J lost 0, with 8 bases in between. The CDR3 is CASSTPISGNTIYF. CDR3 in DNA: TGTGCCAGCAGCACCCCAATCTCTGGAAACACCATATATTTT.

This clonotype was found a few times. The chain uses TRBV6-5 and TRBJ1-4; a weak D match, TRBD1 (5 bases). Trimming took 6 bases from V and 4 from J, leaving 18 bases between them. This CDR3 is 16 amino acids long. CDR1 and CDR2 (germline): MNHEY, SVGAGI. In DNA form, the CDR3 reads TGTGCCAGCAGCTATAAAGTGGGGCACTTTAATGAAAAACTGTTTTTT. Its protein product is CASSYKVGHFNEKLFF.

This clonotype showed up many times. The genes are TRBV28 and TRBJ2-4, with D unresolved. Germline lookup yields CDR1 MDHEN and CDR2 SYDVKM. V was trimmed by 1 base and J by 0 bases, leaving 10 bases between them. The CDR3 runs to 16 residues. In DNA form, the CDR3 reads TGTGCCAGCAGTTTATCCCCAGCCCGAGCCAAAAACATTCAGTACTTC. Its protein product is CASSLSPARAKNIQYF.

In this sample, this clonotype turned up many times. The chain uses TRBV28 and TRBJ2-2, with D possibly being TRBD1 (5 bases). V gave up 4 bases and J gave up 10 bases, with 10 bases separating them. Looked up from germline, CDR1 is MDHEN and CDR2 is SYDVKM. CDR3 length: 12 residues. DNA for the CDR3: TGTGCCAGCAGTTCAGGGCAGGTGGAGCTGTTTTTT. Translating it yields CASSSGQVELFF.

At least ten counts were recorded for this clonotype. The rearrangement links TRBV7-2 to TRBJ1-1; D unresolved. This CDR3 is built from 16 residues. V was cut by 4 bases and J by 4 bases, with 19 bases left in between. Germline assignment: CDR1 SGHTA and CDR2 FQGNSA. Here the CDR3 DNA reads TGTGCCAGCAGCTCCCAGGCGAGACTCTCCATCACTGAAGCTTTCTTT. Residues: CASSSQARLSITEAFF.